The present T cell receptor (beta chain) was sequenced within a study of regulatory T cells in long-lasting Graves disease. Germline V gene data show CDR1 as PRHDT and CDR2 as FYEKMQ (reference sequence). V lost 0 bases and J lost 2, with 11 bases in between. The CDR3 totals 16 residues. Time point described: newly diagnosed GD, antithyroid drugs for less than 3 months. Construction of the TCR library relied on RNA isolated from PBMCs. Peripheral blood, about 10 milliliters per patient, was collected in EDTA tubes. Study outcomes and limitations: Shared public clonotypes totalled some 2,500 in persistent patients, compared with about 970 in new patients.

CDR3 regions were amplified by Arm-PCR using iRepertoire HTBI primers to build TCR beta libraries. TCRdb reprocessed the multiplex PCR reads with MiXCR, giving one entry per CDR3 protein. This sample has about 540,000 distinct CDR3 sequences, with approximately 12% found just once. About this clonotype itself: No antigen is known for it.

The sample was also linked to a second study, of T cells in Graves' hyperthyroidism and ophthalmopathy.

The source material was peripheral blood mononuclear cells (PBMCs), sampled at new diagnosis, from a patient treated with antithyroid drugs. The sequence came from a man aged 25-45 years with Graves disease. This chain links TRBV13 with TRBJ2-4; perhaps TRBD2 as D (5 bases). CDR3 nucleotide sequence: TGTGCCAGCAGCTTAGGAGAGGGAGTCCCCAAAAACATTCAGTACTTC. Translation: CASSLGEGVPKNIQYF.